This record looks at one T cell receptor beta chain sequence and its context. Its antigen is still unknown. This CDR3 spans 14 amino acids. Germline values: CDR1 SGHVS, CDR2 FQNEAQ. The V end lost 1 base, the J end lost 5 bases, and 9 bases lay between the germline ends. These data come from a study of OX40 agonist ivuxolimab in advanced cancers. Whole-study context: Antecedent anti-PD-1, anti-PD-L1 or anti-CTLA-4 therapy was permissible, with 35% to 40% having received some.

Findings and limits, study-wide: Averaged across samples, CD8+ T cells carried more expanded clones than CD4+ did.

Some clones are missing from TCRdb's copy, which holds only in-frame ones; the method was immunoSEQ multiplex PCR. Of tens of thousands of clones in the sample, around 80% were seen once. The chain combines TRBV7-8 with TRBJ1-3; D is ambiguous. This receptor was obtained from an adult with an advanced solid tumor such as melanoma, head and neck, liver or kidney cancer. Here the sequenced sample was CD4+ or CD8+ T cells sorted from blood, taken in a trial of the OX40 agonist ivuxolimab. CDR3 sequence: CASSLGETRNTIYF. The CDR3 bases are TGTGCCAGCAGCTTAGGGGAGACCCGAAACACCATATATTTT.